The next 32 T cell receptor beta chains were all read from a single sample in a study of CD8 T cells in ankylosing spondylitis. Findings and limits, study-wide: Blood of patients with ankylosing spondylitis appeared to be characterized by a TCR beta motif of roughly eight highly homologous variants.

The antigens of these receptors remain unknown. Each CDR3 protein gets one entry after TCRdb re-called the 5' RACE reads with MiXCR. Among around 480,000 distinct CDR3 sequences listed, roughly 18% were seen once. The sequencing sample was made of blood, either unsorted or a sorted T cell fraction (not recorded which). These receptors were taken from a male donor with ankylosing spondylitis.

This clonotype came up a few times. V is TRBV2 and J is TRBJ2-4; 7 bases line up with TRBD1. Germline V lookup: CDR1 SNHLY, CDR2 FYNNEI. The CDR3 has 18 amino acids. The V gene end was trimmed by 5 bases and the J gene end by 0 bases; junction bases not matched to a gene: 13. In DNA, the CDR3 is TGTGCCAGCAGTCCCGGGACAGCGGTTAAACTAGCCAAAAACATTCAGTACTTC. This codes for CASSPGTAVKLAKNIQYF.

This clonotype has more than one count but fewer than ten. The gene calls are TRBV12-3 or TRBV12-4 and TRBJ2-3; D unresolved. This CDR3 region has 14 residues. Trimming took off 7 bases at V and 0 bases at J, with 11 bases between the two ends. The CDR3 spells CASNLGTSTDTQYF. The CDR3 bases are TGTGCCAGCAACCTGGGTACTAGCACAGATACGCAGTATTTT.

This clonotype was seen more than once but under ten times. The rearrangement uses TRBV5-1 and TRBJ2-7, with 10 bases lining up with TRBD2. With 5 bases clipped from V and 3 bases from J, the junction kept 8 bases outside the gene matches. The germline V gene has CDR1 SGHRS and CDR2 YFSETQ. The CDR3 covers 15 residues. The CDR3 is CASSYGLADFYEQYF. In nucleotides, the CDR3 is TGCGCCAGCAGTTACGGACTAGCGGACTTCTACGAGCAGTACTTC.

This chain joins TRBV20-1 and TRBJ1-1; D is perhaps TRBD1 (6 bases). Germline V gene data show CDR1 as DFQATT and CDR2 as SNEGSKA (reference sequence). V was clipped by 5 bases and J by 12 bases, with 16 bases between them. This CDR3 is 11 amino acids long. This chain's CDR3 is CSAPSQGWSFF. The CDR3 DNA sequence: TGCAGTGCTCCAAGCCAGGGGTGGTCTTTCTTT.

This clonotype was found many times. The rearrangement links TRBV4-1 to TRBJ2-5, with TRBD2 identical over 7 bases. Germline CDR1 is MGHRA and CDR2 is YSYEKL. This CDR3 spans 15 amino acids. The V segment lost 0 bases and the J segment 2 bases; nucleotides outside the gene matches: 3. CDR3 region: CASSQDLAVQETQYF. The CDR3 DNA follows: TGCGCCAGCAGCCAAGATCTAGCGGTACAAGAGACCCAGTACTTC.

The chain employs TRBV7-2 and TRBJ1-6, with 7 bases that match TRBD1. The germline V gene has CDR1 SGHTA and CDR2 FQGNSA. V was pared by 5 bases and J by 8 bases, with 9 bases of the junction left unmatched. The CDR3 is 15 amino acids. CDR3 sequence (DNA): TGTGCCAGCAGCCACGGACAGGTCCAGGATTCACCCCTCCACTTT. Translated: CASSHGQVQDSPLHF.

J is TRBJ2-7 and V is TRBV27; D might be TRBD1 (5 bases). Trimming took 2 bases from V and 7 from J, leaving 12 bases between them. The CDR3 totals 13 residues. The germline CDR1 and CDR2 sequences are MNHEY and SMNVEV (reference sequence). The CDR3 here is CASSLRPGWEQYF. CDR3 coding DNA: TGTGCCAGCAGTTTACGGCCAGGGTGGGAGCAGTACTTC.

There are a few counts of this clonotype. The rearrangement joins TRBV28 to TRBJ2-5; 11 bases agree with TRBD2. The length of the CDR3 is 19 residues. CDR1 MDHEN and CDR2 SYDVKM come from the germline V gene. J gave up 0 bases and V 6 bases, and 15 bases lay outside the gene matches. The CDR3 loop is CASRLEAGTSGGYQETQYF. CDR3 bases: TGTGCCAGCAGGTTAGAGGCCGGGACTAGCGGCGGGTACCAAGAGACCCAGTACTTC.

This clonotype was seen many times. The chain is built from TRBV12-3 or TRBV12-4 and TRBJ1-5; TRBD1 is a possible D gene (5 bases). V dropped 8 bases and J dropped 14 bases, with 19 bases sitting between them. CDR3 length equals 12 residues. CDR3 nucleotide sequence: TGTGCCAGCCGTCGGGGGGGTGGTCACAAGCATTTT. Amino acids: CASRRGGGHKHF.

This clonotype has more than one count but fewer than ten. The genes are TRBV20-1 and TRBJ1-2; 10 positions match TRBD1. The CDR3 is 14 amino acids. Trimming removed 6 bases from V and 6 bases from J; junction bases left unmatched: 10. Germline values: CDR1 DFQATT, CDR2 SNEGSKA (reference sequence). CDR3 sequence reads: CSARKGQGLDGYTF. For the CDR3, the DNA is TGCAGTGCCAGAAAGGGACAGGGGTTGGATGGCTACACCTTC.

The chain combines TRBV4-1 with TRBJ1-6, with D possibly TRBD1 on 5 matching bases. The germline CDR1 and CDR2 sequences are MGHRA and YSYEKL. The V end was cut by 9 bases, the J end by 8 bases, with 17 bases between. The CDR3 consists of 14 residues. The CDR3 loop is CASSRGGGDSPLHF. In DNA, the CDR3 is TGCGCCAGTTCGCGGGGAGGAGGGGATTCACCCCTCCACTTT.

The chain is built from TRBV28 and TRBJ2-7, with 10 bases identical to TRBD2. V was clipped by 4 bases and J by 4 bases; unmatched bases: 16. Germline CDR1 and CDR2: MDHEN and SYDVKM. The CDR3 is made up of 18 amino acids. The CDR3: CASSSGLAELMRGYEQYF. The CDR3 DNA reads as TGTGCCAGCAGTTCCGGACTAGCGGAACTTATGAGGGGGTACGAGCAGTACTTC.

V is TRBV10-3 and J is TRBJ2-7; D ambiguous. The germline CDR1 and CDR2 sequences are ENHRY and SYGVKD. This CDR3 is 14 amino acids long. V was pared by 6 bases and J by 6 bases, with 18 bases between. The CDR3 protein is CAIRTDNQWGEQYF. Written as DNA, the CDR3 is TGTGCCATCAGGACGGATAACCAGTGGGGCGAGCAGTACTTC.

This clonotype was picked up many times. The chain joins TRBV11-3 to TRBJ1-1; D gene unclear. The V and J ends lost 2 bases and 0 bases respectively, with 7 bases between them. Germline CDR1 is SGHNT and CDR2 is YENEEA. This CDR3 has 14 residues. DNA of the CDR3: TGTGCCAGCAGCTTACAGGCACTGAACACTGAAGCTTTCTTT. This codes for CASSLQALNTEAFF.

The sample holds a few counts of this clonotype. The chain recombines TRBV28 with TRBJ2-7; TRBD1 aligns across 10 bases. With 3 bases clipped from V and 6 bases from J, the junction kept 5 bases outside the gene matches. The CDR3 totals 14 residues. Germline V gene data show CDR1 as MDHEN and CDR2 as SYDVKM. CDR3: CASSFRDRGREQYF. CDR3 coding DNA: TGTGCCAGCAGTTTTCGAGACAGGGGGCGCGAGCAGTACTTC.

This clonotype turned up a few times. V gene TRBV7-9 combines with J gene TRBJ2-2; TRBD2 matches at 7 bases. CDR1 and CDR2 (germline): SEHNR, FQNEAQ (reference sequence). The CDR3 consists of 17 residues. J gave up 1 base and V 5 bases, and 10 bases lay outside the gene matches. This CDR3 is CASSQPIGRGNTGELFF. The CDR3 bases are TGTGCCAGCAGCCAACCTATTGGGAGGGGGAACACCGGGGAGCTGTTTTTT.

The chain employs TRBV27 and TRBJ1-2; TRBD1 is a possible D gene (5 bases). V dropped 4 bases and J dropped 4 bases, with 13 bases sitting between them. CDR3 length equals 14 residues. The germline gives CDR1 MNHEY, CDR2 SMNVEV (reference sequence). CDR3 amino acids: CASSSQGGSYGYTF. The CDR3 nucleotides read TGTGCCAGCAGTTCCCAGGGTGGATCCTATGGCTACACCTTC.

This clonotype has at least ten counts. CDR3 sequence: CSADFGKGDEQYF. The CDR3 DNA reads TGCAGCGCTGATTTCGGGAAGGGCGACGAGCAGTACTTC. This chain links TRBV29-1 with TRBJ2-7, with a possible D match to TRBD2 (5 bases). The V end lost 7 bases, the J end lost 5 bases, and 18 bases lay between the germline ends. This CDR3 is built from 13 residues. Germline values: CDR1 SQVTM, CDR2 ANQGSEA.

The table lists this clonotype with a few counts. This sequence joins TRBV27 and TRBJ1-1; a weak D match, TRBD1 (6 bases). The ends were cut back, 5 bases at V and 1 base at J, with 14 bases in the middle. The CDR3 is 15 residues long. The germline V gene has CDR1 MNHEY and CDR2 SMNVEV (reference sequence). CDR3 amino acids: CASSPFGGGNTEAFF. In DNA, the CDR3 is TGTGCCAGCAGTCCGTTCGGAGGGGGGAACACTGAAGCTTTCTTT.

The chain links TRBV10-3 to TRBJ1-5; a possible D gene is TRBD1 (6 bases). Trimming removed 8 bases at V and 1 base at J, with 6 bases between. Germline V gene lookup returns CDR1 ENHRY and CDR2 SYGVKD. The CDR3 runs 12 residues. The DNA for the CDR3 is TGTGCCATCGGGACAAGCAATCAGCCCCAGCATTTT. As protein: CAIGTSNQPQHF.

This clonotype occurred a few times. As DNA, the CDR3 is TGTGCCAGCGGCCGCCCAGGGAGCTCAAATGAAAAACTGTTTTTT. Encoded protein: CASGRPGSSNEKLFF. The rearrangement joins TRBV6-1 to TRBJ1-4, with D perhaps matching TRBD1 (5 bases). The germline gives CDR1 MNHNS, CDR2 SASEGT. Trimming removed 8 bases from V and 5 bases from J, with 18 bases in between. The CDR3 covers 15 residues.

The CDR3 loop reads CASSLAGVKGDEQFF. The CDR3 DNA reads as TGTGCCAGCAGCTTAGCGGGAGTGAAAGGCGATGAGCAGTTCTTC. The J gene is TRBJ2-1, the V gene TRBV7-2, with D tentatively TRBD2 (5 bases). Looked up from germline, CDR1 is SGHTA and CDR2 is FQGNSA. V was clipped by 0 bases and J by 8 bases, with 14 bases between them. The CDR3 totals 15 residues. The variable domain in full, with the rest retrieved from reference TRBV7-2 and TRBJ2-1, is GAGVSQSPSNKVTEKGKDVELRCDPISGHTALYWYRQSLGQGLEFLIYFQGNSAPDKSGLPSDRFSAERTGGSVSTLTIQRTQQEDSAVYLCASSLAGVKGDEQFFGPGTRLTVL.

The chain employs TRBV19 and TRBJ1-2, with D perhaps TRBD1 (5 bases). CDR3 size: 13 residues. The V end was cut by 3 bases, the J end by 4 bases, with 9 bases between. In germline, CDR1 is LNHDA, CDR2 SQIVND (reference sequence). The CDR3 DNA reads TGTGCCAGTAGTATGGAGGGACCCTATGGCTACACCTTC. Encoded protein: CASSMEGPYGYTF.

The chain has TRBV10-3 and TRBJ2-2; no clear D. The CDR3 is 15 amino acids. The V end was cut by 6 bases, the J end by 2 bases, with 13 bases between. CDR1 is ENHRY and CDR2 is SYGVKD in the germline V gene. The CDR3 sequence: CAISVRVLNTGELFF. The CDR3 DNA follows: TGTGCCATCAGCGTCCGGGTATTAAACACCGGGGAGCTGTTTTTT.

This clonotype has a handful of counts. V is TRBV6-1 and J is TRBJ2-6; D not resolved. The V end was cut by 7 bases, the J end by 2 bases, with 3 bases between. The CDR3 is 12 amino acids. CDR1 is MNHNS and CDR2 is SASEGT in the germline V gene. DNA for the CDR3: TGTGCCAGCAAAACTGGGGCCAACGTCCTGACTTTC. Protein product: CASKTGANVLTF.

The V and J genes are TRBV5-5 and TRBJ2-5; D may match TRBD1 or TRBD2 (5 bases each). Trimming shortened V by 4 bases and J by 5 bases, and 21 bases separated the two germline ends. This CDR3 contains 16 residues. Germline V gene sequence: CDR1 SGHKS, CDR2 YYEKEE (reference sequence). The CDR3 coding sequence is TGTGCCAGCAGCCAAGGGGACGAACTCGTCGGGGAGACCCAGTACTTC. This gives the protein CASSQGDELVGETQYF.

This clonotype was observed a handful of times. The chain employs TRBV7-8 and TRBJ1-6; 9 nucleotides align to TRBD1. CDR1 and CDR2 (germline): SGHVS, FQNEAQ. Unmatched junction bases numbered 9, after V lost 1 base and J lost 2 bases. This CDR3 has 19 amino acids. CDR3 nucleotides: TGTGCCAGCAGCTTAGGAATGTTCCGGGACAGGGCCTATAATTCACCCCTCCACTTT. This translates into CASSLGMFRDRAYNSPLHF.

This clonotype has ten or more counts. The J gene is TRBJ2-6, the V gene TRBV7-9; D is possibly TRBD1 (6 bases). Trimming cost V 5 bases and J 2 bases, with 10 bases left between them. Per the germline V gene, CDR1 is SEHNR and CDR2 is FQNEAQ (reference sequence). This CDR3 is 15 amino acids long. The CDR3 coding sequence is TGTGCCAGCAGCATAGGACAGACTGGGGCCAACGTCCTGACTTTC. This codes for CASSIGQTGANVLTF.

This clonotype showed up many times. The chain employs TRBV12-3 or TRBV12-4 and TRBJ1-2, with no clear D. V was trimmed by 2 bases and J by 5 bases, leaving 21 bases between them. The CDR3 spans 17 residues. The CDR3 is CASSLSSKPSVLYGYTF. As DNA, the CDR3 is TGTGCCAGCAGTTTATCGTCAAAGCCCTCGGTTCTATATGGCTACACCTTC.

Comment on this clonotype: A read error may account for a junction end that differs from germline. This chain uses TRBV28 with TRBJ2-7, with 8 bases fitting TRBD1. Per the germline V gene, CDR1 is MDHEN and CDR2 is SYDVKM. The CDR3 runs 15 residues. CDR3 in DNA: TGTGCCAGCAGTCCCGGGACAGGCCACTCCTACGAGCTGTACTTC. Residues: CASSPGTGHSYELYF.

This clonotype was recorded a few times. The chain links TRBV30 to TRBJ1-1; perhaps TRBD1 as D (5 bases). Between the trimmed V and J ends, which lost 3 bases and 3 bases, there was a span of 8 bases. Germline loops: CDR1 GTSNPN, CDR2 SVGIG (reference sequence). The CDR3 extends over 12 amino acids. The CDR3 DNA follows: TGTGCCTGGAGGCAGGGTTACACTGAAGCTTTCTTT. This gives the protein CAWRQGYTEAFF.

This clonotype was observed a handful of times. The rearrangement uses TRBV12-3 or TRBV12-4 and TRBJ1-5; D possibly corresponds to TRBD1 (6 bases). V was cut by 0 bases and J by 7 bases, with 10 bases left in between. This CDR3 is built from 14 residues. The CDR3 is CASSLAQGFQPQHF. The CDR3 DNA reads TGTGCCAGCAGTTTAGCGCAGGGGTTCCAGCCCCAGCATTTT.